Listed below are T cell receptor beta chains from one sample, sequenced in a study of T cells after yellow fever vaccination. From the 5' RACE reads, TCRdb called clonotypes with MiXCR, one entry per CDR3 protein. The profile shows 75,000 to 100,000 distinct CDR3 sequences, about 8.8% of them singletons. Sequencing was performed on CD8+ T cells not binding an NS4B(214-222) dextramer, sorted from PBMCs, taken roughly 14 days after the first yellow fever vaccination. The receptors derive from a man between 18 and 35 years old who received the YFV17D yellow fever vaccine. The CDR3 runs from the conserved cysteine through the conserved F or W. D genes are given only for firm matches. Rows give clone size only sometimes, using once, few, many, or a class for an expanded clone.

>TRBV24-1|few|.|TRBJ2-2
TGTGCCACCAGTGATTCCCACGAGCCCGCCGGGGAGCTGTTTTTT
CATSDSHEPAGELFF
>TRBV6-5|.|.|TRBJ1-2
TGTGCCAGCAGTTACTCTACCCGGGATTCCTATGGCTACACCTTC
CASSYSTRDSYGYTF
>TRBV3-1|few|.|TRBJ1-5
TGTGCCAGCAGCCAAGATAGGGATTCTAGCAATCAGCCCCAGCATTTT
CASSQDRDSSNQPQHF
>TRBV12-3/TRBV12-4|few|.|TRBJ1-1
TGTGCCAGCAGTATACACAAGAACACTGAAGCTTTCTTT
CASSIHKNTEAFF
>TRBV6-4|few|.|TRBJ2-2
TGTGCATCTGGGACATCGAACACCGGGGAGCTGTTTTTT
CASGTSNTGELFF
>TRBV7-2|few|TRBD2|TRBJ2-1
TGTGCCAGCAGCTTAGTTGCGGGGGGGCTGGATGAGCAGTTCTTC
CASSLVAGGLDEQFF
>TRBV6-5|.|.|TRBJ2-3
TGTGCCAGCAGTTACCAAGAATGGGCAGATACGCAGTATTTT
CASSYQEWADTQYF
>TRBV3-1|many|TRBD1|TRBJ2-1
TGTGCCAGCAGCCACGGGCAGGGGGCGCGGCCACATGAGCAGTTCTTC
CASSHGQGARPHEQFF
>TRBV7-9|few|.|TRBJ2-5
TGTGCCAGCAGCTACCCCTTGAAGCGCCAAGAGACCCAGTACTTC
CASSYPLKRQETQYF
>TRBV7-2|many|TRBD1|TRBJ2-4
TGTGCCAGCAGGCGGGACAGGGGGCTCTACATTCAGTACTTC
CASRRDRGLYIQYF
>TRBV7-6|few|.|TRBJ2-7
TGTGCCAGCAGCTCCGGGGAGTACGAGCAGTACTTC
CASSSGEYEQYF
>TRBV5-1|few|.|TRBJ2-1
TGCGCCAGCAGATCGCTAATGGCGGATGAGCAGTTCTTC
CASRSLMADEQFF
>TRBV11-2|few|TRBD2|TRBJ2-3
TGTGCCAGCAGCTCCGTACTAGCGGGGGGGCCGTGGGGCACAGATACGCAGTATTTT
CASSSVLAGGPWGTDTQYF
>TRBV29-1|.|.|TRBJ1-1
TGCAGCGTTGGTAATTGGGTAGGGGAAGCTTTCTTT
CSVGNWVGEAFF
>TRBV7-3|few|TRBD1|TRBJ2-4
TGTGCCAGCAGCTTGGGACAGGGGAAAAACATTCAGTACTTC
CASSLGQGKNIQYF
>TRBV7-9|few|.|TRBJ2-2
TGTGCCAGCAGCTTACTGGGGGGGCGCACCGGGGAGCTGTTTTTT
CASSLLGGRTGELFF
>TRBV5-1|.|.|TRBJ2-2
TGCGCCAGCAGCTTGGATCTAGACCTCAACACCGGGGAGCTGTTTTTT
CASSLDLDLNTGELFF
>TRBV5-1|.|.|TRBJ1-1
TGCGCCAGCAGCTTGGGTTTTGAGGGAATGAACACTGAAGCTTTCTTT
CASSLGFEGMNTEAFF
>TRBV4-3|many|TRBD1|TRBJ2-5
TGCGCCAGCAGCCAATATCGACAGGGGCTAGGAGAGACCCAGTACTTC
CASSQYRQGLGETQYF
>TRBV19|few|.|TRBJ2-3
TGTGCCAGTAGTCGACACGAGTCGTTGGATACGCAGTATTTT
CASSRHESLDTQYF
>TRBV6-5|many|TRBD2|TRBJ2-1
TGTGCCAGCAGTTCTATGACTAGCGGTTTTTACAATGAGCAGTTCTTC
CASSSMTSGFYNEQFF
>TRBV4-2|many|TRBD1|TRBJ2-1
TGTGCCAGCAGCCTCGGGACAGGTCAAGCGCTTGAGCAGTTCTTC
CASSLGTGQALEQFF
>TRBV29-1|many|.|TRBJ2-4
TGCAGCGCCGGATCGGGCAGGGACTACATTCAGTACTTC
CSAGSGRDYIQYF
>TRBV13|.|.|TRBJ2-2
TGTGCCAGCAGCCCCTCAGTAAGGGGGTTAGCCGGGGAGCTGTTTTTT
CASSPSVRGLAGELFF
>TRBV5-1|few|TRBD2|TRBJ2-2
TGCGCCAGCAGCTGGCTAGCGGGGGCCAACACCGGGGAGCTGTTTTTT
CASSWLAGANTGELFF
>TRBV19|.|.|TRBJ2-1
TGTGCCAGTAGTATCTCCGGGGGCAATGAGCAGTTCTTC
CASSISGGNEQFF
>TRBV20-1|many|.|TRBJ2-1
TGCAGTGCTAGAGATCAGGGACAAGCCTACAATGAGCAGTTCTTC
CSARDQGQAYNEQFF
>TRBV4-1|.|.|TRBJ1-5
TGCGCCAGCAGCCAAGTCTTTTACGGGCCCCAGCATTTT
CASSQVFYGPQHF
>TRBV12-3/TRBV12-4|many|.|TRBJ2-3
TGTGCCAGCAGTCGACCGCGCGGGAGCACAGATACGCAGTATTTT
CASSRPRGSTDTQYF